This T cell receptor beta chain was sequenced during a study of blood T cell repertoires in COVID-19. About the study: COVID-19 samples collected from the United States, Italy and Spain covered acute and convalescent phases.

Data came from immunoSEQ multiplex PCR; TCRdb stores just in-frame clones and leaves some out. This table holds approximately 200,000 clones, roughly 87% found once. Germline V lookup: CDR1 KGHDR, CDR2 SFDVKD. CDR3 length: 12 amino acids. V lost 6 bases to trimming and J lost 13 bases, with 15 bases between them. The sample holds one count of this clone. The V call is TRBV24-1, the J call TRBJ2-1; D is possibly TRBD1 (6 bases). This TCR came from a woman aged 30 to 39 who had recovered from COVID-19. Material: PBMCs or T cells enriched from blood (not recorded which). The CDR3 is CATSQGSGTQFF. CDR3 in DNA: TGTGCCACCAGTCAGGGATCAGGGACACAGTTCTTC.